These T cell receptor beta chains were read from a single sample in a study of blood T cell repertoires in COVID-19. The data were produced by immunoSEQ multiplex PCR, yet TCRdb's version contains in-frame clones alone and is incomplete. The table has roughly 130,000 clones, more than 70% seen once; the top ten hold 3.5% to 4.5%. Material for sequencing was peripheral blood. The origin of the receptors is a woman aged 60-75 years with acute or convalescent COVID-19. The CDR3 runs from the conserved cysteine through the conserved F or W. The D gene is left open where the match is weak. Only part of the rows carry a size: once, few, many, or a class if the clone is expanded.

D: -
V: TRBV7-3
size: -
J: TRBJ2-2
CDR3: CASRPQGNGELFF
DNA: TGTGCCAGCAGGCCACAGGGTAACGGGGAGCTGTTTTTT

D: TRBD1
V: TRBV9
size: -
J: TRBJ1-6
CDR3: CASSTTGVYSPLHF
DNA: TGTGCCAGCAGCACAACAGGGGTGTATTCACCCCTCCACTTT

D: TRBD2
V: TRBV19
size: -
J: TRBJ2-7
CDR3: CASSIVIGGPFTSGNPTYEQYF
DNA: TGTGCCAGTAGTATAGTTATAGGTGGGCCCTTTACTAGCGGGAACCCCACCTACGAGCAGTACTTC

D: TRBD1
V: TRBV19
size: once
J: TRBJ1-2
CDR3: CATWDSFYGYTF
DNA: TGTGCCACCTGGGACAGCTTCTATGGCTACACCTTC

D: -
V: TRBV9
size: few
J: TRBJ2-1
CDR3: CASSGTPTSRNEQFF
DNA: TGTGCCAGCAGCGGGACACCGACTAGTCGCAATGAGCAGTTCTTC

D: -
V: TRBV6-5
size: -
J: TRBJ1-5
CDR3: CASSQEYSNQPQHF
DNA: TGTGCCAGCAGCCAAGAGTATAGCAATCAGCCCCAGCATTTT

D: TRBD2
V: TRBV19
size: -
J: TRBJ2-1
CDR3: CASRPSGRSRYEQFF
DNA: TGTGCCAGTAGGCCGAGCGGGAGGAGTCGGTATGAGCAGTTCTTC

D: TRBD2
V: TRBV7-9
size: few
J: TRBJ2-3
CDR3: CASSSRGLAGLDTQYF
DNA: TGTGCCAGCAGCTCCCGGGGACTAGCGGGCTTAGATACGCAGTATTTT

D: TRBD1
V: TRBV2
size: -
J: TRBJ2-7
CDR3: CASRAGQGSYEQYF
DNA: TGTGCCAGCAGAGCGGGACAGGGCTCCTACGAGCAGTACTTC

D: TRBD1
V: TRBV6-5
size: few
J: TRBJ1-2
CDR3: CASSLSRDRDGYTF
DNA: TGTGCCAGCAGCCTCTCCCGGGACAGGGATGGCTACACCTTC

D: -
V: TRBV5-6
size: -
J: TRBJ1-1
CDR3: CASSPGGPRMNTEAFF
DNA: TGTGCCAGCAGCCCGGGAGGACCGAGAATGAACACTGAAGCTTTCTTT

D: TRBD1
V: TRBV25-1
size: -
J: TRBJ1-4
CDR3: CASSDRQGAEKLFF
DNA: TGTGCCAGCAGTGATAGACAGGGTGCCGAAAAACTGTTTTTT

D: TRBD1
V: TRBV6-5
size: once
J: TRBJ1-2
CDR3: CASSPRLSGGHGYTF
DNA: TGTGCCAGCAGCCCCAGGTTGTCAGGGGGACATGGCTACACCTTC

D: -
V: TRBV7-8
size: -
J: TRBJ1-1
CDR3: CASSHPRGFEAFF
DNA: TGTGCCAGCAGCCATCCTCGGGGGTTTGAAGCTTTCTTT

D: -
V: TRBV5-5
size: -
J: TRBJ1-4
CDR3: CASSPGYRPEKLFF
DNA: TGTGCCAGCAGCCCTGGGTACAGGCCTGAAAAACTGTTTTTT

D: -
V: TRBV2
size: -
J: TRBJ2-1
CDR3: CASSEGKLGDEQFF
DNA: TGTGCCAGCAGTGAAGGGAAGTTAGGGGATGAGCAGTTCTTC

D: TRBD2
V: TRBV5-1
size: -
J: TRBJ2-5
CDR3: CASSLGSSGREETQYF
DNA: TGCGCCAGCAGCTTGGGGTCTAGCGGGAGGGAAGAGACCCAGTACTTC

D: TRBD1
V: TRBV28
size: -
J: TRBJ1-2
CDR3: CASSSLRRGLNYGYTF
DNA: TGTGCCAGCAGTTCTTTAAGGAGGGGGCTTAACTATGGCTACACCTTC

D: -
V: TRBV19
size: once
J: TRBJ2-7
CDR3: CASRSSGSYEQYF
DNA: TGTGCCAGTAGAAGCAGCGGCTCCTACGAGCAGTACTTC

D: -
V: TRBV6-6
size: -
J: TRBJ1-4
CDR3: CASSRTKGGKLFF
DNA: TGTGCCAGCAGCCGAACCAAAGGGGGAAAACTGTTTTTT

D: -
V: TRBV3-1/TRBV3-2
size: -
J: TRBJ1-4
CDR3: CASSQREGEKLFF
DNA: TGTGCCAGCAGCCAACGGGAGGGGGAAAAACTGTTTTTT

D: TRBD2
V: TRBV3-1/TRBV3-2
size: -
J: TRBJ2-3
CDR3: CASSQGGSGTGGAIDTQYF
DNA: TGTGCCAGCAGCCAAGGTGGGAGCGGGACTGGAGGGGCCATAGATACGCAGTATTTT

D: TRBD1
V: TRBV7-9
size: few
J: TRBJ2-6
CDR3: CASRLLRTGASGANVLTF
DNA: TGTGCCAGCAGGTTATTGAGGACAGGAGCCTCTGGGGCCAACGTCCTGACTTTC

D: -
V: TRBV3-1/TRBV3-2
size: few
J: TRBJ1-1
CDR3: CASSQLTGNTEAFF
DNA: TGTGCCAGCAGCCAACTTACAGGGAACACTGAAGCTTTCTTT

D: TRBD1
V: TRBV6-5
size: -
J: TRBJ1-2
CDR3: CASSSGTGKAGYTF
DNA: TGTGCCAGCAGTTCCGGGACAGGGAAGGCTGGCTACACCTTC

D: -
V: TRBV15
size: -
J: TRBJ2-6
CDR3: CATSRVTRASSGANVLTF
DNA: TGTGCCACCAGCAGAGTTACCAGGGCCAGCTCTGGGGCCAACGTCCTGACTTTC

D: TRBD2
V: TRBV6-5
size: -
J: TRBJ2-3
CDR3: CASSYDLAGLDTQYF
DNA: TGTGCCAGCAGTTACGATCTAGCGGGACTAGATACGCAGTATTTT

D: -
V: TRBV5-5
size: -
J: TRBJ1-1
CDR3: CASSLGGLNTEAFF
DNA: TGTGCCAGCAGCTTAGGGGGTTTGAACACTGAAGCTTTCTTT

D: -
V: TRBV21-1
size: -
J: TRBJ2-3
CDR3: CASSEYAFTDTQYF
DNA: TGTGCCAGCTCGGAGTACGCGTTCACAGATACGCAGTATTTT

D: TRBD1
V: TRBV4-1
size: -
J: TRBJ1-1
CDR3: CASSQQTGGWTEAFF
DNA: TGCGCCAGCAGCCAACAAACAGGGGGTTGGACTGAAGCTTTCTTT

D: -
V: TRBV6-5
size: -
J: TRBJ1-4
CDR3: CASSRVDGGSEKLFF
DNA: TGTGCCAGCAGTCGCGTCGATGGTGGGAGTGAAAAACTGTTTTTT

D: -
V: TRBV18
size: -
J: TRBJ2-3
CDR3: CASSPDLRTQYF
DNA: TGTGCCAGCTCACCAGACTTGCGGACGCAGTATTTT

D: TRBD2
V: TRBV7-9
size: -
J: TRBJ2-1
CDR3: CASSGTSSYNEQFF
DNA: TGTGCCAGCAGTGGGACTAGCTCCTACAATGAGCAGTTCTTC

D: -
V: TRBV7-2
size: -
J: TRBJ1-2
CDR3: CASSLVVGVGYGYTF
DNA: TGTGCCAGCAGCTTAGTTGTAGGAGTCGGATATGGCTACACCTTC

D: TRBD1
V: TRBV6-5
size: few
J: TRBJ1-6
CDR3: CASSGQGVNSPLHF
DNA: TGTGCCAGCAGCGGACAGGGCGTGAATTCACCCCTCCACTTT

D: -
V: TRBV12-3/TRBV12-4
size: -
J: TRBJ2-3
CDR3: CASTPSADTQYF
DNA: TGTGCCAGCACCCCCTCTGCAGATACGCAGTATTTT

D: TRBD2
V: TRBV7-3
size: -
J: TRBJ2-3
CDR3: CASSPDLAGPRGDTQYF
DNA: TGTGCCAGCAGCCCCGATCTAGCGGGCCCACGGGGGGATACGCAGTATTTT

D: -
V: TRBV7-9
size: -
J: TRBJ2-3
CDR3: CASSQISTDTQYF
DNA: TGTGCCAGCAGCCAAATTAGCACAGATACGCAGTATTTT

D: -
V: TRBV4-2
size: -
J: TRBJ1-4
CDR3: CASSQDAAGANEKLFF
DNA: TGTGCCAGCAGCCAAGATGCGGCAGGGGCTAATGAAAAACTGTTTTTT

D: -
V: TRBV4-2
size: -
J: TRBJ1-6
CDR3: CASSGGEVNSPLHF
DNA: TGTGCCAGCAGCGGGGGGGAGGTCAACTCACCCCTCCACTTT

D: -
V: TRBV5-1
size: -
J: TRBJ2-1
CDR3: CASSLPGTLDNEQFF
DNA: TGCGCCAGCAGCTTGCCAGGGACTTTAGACAATGAGCAGTTCTTC

D: TRBD2
V: TRBV6-5
size: -
J: TRBJ2-1
CDR3: CASKVAGHNEQFF
DNA: TGTGCCAGCAAAGTAGCGGGTCACAATGAGCAGTTCTTC

D: -
V: TRBV10-2
size: -
J: TRBJ2-5
CDR3: CASSEQIQETQYF
DNA: TGCGCCAGCAGTGAGCAGATACAAGAGACCCAGTACTTC

D: -
V: TRBV3-1/TRBV3-2
size: -
J: TRBJ2-3
CDR3: CASSQGGSYTDTQYF
DNA: TGTGCCAGCAGCCAAGGTGGGAGTTACACAGATACGCAGTATTTT

D: TRBD1
V: TRBV30
size: few
J: TRBJ2-6
CDR3: CAWSVLWDRGAGANVLTF
DNA: TGTGCCTGGAGTGTACTTTGGGACAGAGGGGCTGGGGCCAACGTCCTGACTTTC

D: -
V: TRBV10-1
size: -
J: TRBJ2-5
CDR3: CASSGTGMETQYF
DNA: TGCGCCAGCAGTGGAACAGGGATGGAGACCCAGTACTTC

D: TRBD1
V: TRBV15
size: -
J: TRBJ2-3
CDR3: CATSETGYTDTQYF
DNA: TGTGCCACCTCTGAGACAGGGTACACAGATACGCAGTATTTT

D: TRBD1
V: TRBV6-5
size: -
J: TRBJ1-2
CDR3: CASSLGTGEGYTF
DNA: TGTGCCAGCAGCCTTGGGACAGGGGAGGGCTACACCTTC

D: -
V: TRBV19
size: once
J: TRBJ2-1
CDR3: CASSANPAANNEQFF
DNA: TGTGCCAGTAGTGCCAACCCAGCGGCAAACAATGAGCAGTTCTTC

D: -
V: TRBV13
size: few
J: TRBJ1-1
CDR3: CASSYGRGNTEAFF
DNA: TGTGCCAGCAGCTATGGCAGGGGGAACACTGAAGCTTTCTTT

D: -
V: TRBV19
size: few
J: TRBJ1-4
CDR3: CASADRLNEKLFF
DNA: TGTGCCAGTGCAGACAGGCTGAATGAAAAACTGTTTTTT